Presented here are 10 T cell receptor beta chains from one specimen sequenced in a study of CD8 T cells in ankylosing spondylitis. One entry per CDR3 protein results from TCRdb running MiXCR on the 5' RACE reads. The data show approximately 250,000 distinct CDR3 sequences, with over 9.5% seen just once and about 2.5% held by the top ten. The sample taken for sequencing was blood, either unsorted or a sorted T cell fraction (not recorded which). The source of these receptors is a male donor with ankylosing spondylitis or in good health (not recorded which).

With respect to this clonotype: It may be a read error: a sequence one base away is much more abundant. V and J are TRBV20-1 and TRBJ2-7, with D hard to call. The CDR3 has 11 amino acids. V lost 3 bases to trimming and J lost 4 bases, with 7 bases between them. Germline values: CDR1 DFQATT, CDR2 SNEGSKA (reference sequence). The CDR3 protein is CSASVGYEQYF. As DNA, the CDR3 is TGCAGTGCTAGTGTGGGGTACGAGCAGTACTTC.

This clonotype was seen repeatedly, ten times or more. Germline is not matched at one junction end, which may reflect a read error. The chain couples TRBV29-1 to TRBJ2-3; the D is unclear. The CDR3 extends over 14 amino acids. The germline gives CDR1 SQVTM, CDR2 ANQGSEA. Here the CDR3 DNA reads TGCAGCGTAGAAGGCTTTTTAACCCCAGATACGCAGTATTTT. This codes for CSVEGFLTPDTQYF.

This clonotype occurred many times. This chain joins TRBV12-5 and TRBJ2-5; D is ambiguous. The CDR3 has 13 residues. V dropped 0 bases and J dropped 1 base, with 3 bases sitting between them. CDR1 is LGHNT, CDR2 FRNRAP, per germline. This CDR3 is CASGLVPQETQYF. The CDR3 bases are TGTGCTAGTGGTTTGGTACCCCAAGAGACCCAGTACTTC. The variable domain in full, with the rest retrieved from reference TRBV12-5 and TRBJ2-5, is DARVTQTPRHKVTEMGQEVTMRCQPILGHNTVFWYRQTMMQGLELLAYFRNRAPLDDSGMPKDRFSAEMPDATLATLKIQPSEPRDSAVYFCASGLVPQETQYFGPGTRLLVL.

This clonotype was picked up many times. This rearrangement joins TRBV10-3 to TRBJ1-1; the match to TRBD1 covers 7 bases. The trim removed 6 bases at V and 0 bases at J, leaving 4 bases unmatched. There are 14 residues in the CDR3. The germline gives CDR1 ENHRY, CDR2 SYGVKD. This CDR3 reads CAIRGQNMNTEAFF. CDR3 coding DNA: TGTGCCATCAGGGGACAGAACATGAACACTGAAGCTTTCTTT.

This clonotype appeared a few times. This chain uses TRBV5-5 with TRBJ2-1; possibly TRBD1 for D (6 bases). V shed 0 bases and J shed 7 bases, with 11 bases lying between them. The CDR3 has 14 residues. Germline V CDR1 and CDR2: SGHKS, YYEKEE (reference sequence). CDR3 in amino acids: CASSLDLRGNEQFF. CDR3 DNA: TGTGCCAGCAGCTTGGACCTCAGGGGTAATGAGCAGTTCTTC.

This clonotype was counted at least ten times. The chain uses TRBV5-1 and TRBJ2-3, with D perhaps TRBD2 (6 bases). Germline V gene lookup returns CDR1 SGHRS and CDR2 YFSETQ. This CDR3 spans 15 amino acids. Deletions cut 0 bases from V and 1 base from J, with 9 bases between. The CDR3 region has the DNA TGCGCCAGCAGCTTGGGGGGGACTGGCACAGATACGCAGTATTTT. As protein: CASSLGGTGTDTQYF.

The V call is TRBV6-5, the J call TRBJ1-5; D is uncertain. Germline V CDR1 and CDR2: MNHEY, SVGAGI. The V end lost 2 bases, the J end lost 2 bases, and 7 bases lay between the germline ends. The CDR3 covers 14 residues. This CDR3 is CASSYRRGNQPQHF. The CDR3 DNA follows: TGTGCCAGCAGTTACAGACGGGGCAATCAGCCCCAGCATTTT.

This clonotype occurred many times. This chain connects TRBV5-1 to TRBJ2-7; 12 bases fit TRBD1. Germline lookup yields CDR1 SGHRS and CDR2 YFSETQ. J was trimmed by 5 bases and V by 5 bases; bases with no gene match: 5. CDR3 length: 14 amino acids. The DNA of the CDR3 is TGCGCCAGCAGACCGGGACAGGGGGCGGACGAGCAGTACTTC. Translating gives CASRPGQGADEQYF.

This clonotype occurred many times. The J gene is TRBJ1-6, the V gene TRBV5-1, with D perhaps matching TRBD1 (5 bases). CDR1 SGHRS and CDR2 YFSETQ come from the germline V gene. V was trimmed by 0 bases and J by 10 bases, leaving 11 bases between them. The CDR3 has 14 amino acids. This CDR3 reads CASSLGQGRSPLHF. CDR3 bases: TGCGCCAGCAGCTTGGGGCAGGGTCGATCACCCCTCCACTTT.

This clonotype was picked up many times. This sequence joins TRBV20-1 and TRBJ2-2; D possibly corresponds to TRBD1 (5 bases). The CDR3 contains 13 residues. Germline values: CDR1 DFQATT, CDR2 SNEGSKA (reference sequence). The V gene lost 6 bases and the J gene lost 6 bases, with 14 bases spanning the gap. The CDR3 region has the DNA TGCAGTGCCGTGGGCAGGGTCCCCGGGGAGCTGTTTTTT. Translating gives CSAVGRVPGELFF.